The clone carrying this T cell receptor (beta chain) was detected only once. This sample was included in a study of T cell changes during pregnancy in multiple sclerosis. The length of the CDR3 is 13 residues. V lost 4 bases and J 8 bases, leaving 15 bases between the germline ends. CDR1 is SGHDT and CDR2 is YYEEEE in the germline V gene. Repertoires were generated with immunoSEQ multiplex PCR, while TCRdb's copy carries only in-frame clones and drops some. The sample contains under 70,000 clones, about 90% of which appear only once. V is TRBV5-6 and J is TRBJ1-2, with a tentative D call TRBD1 (6 bases). The sample here was CD4+ T cells from peripheral blood mononuclear cells, taken after pregnancy. The TCR was taken from a female donor in good health, enrolled as a control in a pregnancy study. The CDR3 DNA reads TGTGCCAGCAGCAAGACAGGCCTCGAGGGCTACACCTTC. Amino acids: CASSKTGLEGYTF. Supplemented by reference TRBV5-6 and TRBJ1-2, the full variable domain reads DAGVTQSPTHLIKTRGQQVTLRCSPKSGHDTVSWYQQALGQGPQFIFQYYEEEERQRGNFPDRFSGHQFPNYSSELNVNALLLGDSALYLCASSKTGLEGYTFGSGTRLTVV.